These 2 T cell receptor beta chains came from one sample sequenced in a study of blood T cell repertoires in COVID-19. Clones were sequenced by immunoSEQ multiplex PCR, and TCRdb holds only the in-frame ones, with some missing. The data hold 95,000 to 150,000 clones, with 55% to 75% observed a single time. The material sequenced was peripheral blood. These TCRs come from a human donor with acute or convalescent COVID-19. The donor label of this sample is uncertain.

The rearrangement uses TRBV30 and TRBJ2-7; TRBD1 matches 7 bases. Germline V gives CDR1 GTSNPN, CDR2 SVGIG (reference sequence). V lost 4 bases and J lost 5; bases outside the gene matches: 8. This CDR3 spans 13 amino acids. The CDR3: CAWTITGVNEQYF. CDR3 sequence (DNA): TGTGCCTGGACCATTACAGGGGTGAACGAGCAGTACTTC.

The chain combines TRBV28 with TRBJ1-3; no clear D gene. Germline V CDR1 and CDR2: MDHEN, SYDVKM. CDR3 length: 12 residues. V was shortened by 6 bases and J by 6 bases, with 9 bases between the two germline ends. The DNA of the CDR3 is TGTGCCAGCAGCTCGGGTCCAAACACCATATATTTT. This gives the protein CASSSGPNTIYF.